The entry below gives a single T cell receptor (beta chain) sequence along with its context. This CDR3 is also generated by other DNA sequences in the sample. The V gene's germline CDR1 is KGHSH and CDR2 LQKENI. This CDR3 is built from 12 residues. The V end was cut by 0 bases, the J end by 7 bases, with 4 bases between. The entry originates in a study of shared clonotypes between healthy human individuals. Sequencing used immunoSEQ multiplex PCR; TCRdb keeps in-frame clones, though not all of them. The top ten hold over 0.12% of the sample, which has more than 2,000,000 clones, over 85% seen once. Sequencing was performed on naive CD4+ T cells sorted from blood. Described subset: CD45RA+ positively selected. This chain links TRBV18 with TRBJ2-1; D remains unclear. The source of this sequence is a man in his late teens or twenties in good health. Written as DNA, the CDR3 is TGTGCCAGCTCACCACCGCGGAATGAGCAGTTCTTC. Amino acid sequence: CASSPPRNEQFF.